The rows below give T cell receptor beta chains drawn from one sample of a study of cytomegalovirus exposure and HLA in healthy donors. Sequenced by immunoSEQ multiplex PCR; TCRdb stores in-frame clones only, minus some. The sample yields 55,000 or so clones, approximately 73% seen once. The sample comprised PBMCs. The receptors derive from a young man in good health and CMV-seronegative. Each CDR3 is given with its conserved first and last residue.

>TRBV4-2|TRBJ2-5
CASSQGTSGAETQYF
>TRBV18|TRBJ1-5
CASSLGQGEFQPQHF
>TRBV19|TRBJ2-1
CASTVGQGAYNEQFF
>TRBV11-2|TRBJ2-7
CASSLAAPSRPYEQYF
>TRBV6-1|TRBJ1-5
CASNSGQGPQPQHF
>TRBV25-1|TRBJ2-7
CASSETAFDSYEQYF
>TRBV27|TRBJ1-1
CASWRGEEAFF
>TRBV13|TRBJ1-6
CASSLGQGAGSPLHF
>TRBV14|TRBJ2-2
CASSQEARSTGELFF
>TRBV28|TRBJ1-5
CASGAGGSNQPQHF
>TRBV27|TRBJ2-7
CASSPGLEMQYF
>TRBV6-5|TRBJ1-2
CASRRGQGVNYGYTF
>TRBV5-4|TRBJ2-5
CASSSGQGLVRETQYF
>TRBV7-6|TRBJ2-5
CASSLIMETQYF
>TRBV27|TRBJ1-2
CASSLAGAGYTF
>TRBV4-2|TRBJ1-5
CASSQGGSGNQPQHF
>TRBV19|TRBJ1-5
CASSMGRQHSNQPQHF
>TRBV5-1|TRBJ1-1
CASTTTDRNTEAFF
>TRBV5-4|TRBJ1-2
CASSLDRRTGGGDGYTF
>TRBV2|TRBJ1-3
CASSEGHSGNTIYF